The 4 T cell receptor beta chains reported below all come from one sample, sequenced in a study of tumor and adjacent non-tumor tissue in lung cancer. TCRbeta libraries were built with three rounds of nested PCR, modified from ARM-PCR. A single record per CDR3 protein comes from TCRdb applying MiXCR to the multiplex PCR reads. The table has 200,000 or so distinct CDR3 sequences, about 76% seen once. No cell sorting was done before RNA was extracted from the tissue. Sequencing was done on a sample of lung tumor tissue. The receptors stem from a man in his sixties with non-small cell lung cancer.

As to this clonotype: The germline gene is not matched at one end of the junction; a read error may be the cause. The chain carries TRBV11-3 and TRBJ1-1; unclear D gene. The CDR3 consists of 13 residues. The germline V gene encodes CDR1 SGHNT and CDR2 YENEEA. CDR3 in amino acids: CASSSQWNTEVFF. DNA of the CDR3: TGTGCCAGCAGCTCTCAATGGAACACTGAAGTTTTCTTT. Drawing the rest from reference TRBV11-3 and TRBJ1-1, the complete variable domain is EAGVVQSPRYKIIEKKQPVAFWCNPISGHNTLYWYLQNLGQGPELLIRYENEEAVDDSQLPKDRFSAERLKGVDSTLKIQPAELGDSAVYLCASSSQWNTEVFFGQGTRLTVV.

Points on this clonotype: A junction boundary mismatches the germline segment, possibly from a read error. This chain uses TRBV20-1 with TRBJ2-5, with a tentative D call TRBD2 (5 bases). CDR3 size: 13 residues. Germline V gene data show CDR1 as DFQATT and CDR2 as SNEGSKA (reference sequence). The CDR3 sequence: CSASGVIQETQYF. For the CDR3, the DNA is TGCAGTGCCAGCGGAGTAATCCAAGAGACCCAATACTTC.

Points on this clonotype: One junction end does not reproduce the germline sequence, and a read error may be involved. The CDR3 spells CASSHMKDEKMFF. The CDR3 bases are TGTGCCAGCAGCCATATGAAGGATGAAAAAATGTTTTTT. V usage is TRBV5-5 and J usage is TRBJ1-4; D uncertain. The CDR3 is 13 residues long. Germline-derived CDR1 and CDR2 are SGHKS and YYEKEE (reference sequence).

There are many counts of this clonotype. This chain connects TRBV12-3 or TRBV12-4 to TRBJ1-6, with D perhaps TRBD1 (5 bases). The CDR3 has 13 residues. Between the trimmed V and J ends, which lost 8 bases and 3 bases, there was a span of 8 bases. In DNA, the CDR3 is TGTGCCAGCCGGGGGAACTATAATTCACCCCTCCACTTT. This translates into CASRGNYNSPLHF.